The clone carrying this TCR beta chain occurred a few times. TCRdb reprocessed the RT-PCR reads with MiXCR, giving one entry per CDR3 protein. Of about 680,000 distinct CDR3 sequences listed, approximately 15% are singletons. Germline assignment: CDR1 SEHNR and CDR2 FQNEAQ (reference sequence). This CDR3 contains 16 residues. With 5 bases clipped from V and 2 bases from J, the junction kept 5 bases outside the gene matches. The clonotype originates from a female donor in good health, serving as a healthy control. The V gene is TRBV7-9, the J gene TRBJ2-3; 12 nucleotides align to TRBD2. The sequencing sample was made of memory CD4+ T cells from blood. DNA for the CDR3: TGTGCCAGCAGCCCTTGGACTAGCGGGAACACAGATACGCAGTATTTT. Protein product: CASSPWTSGNTDTQYF.